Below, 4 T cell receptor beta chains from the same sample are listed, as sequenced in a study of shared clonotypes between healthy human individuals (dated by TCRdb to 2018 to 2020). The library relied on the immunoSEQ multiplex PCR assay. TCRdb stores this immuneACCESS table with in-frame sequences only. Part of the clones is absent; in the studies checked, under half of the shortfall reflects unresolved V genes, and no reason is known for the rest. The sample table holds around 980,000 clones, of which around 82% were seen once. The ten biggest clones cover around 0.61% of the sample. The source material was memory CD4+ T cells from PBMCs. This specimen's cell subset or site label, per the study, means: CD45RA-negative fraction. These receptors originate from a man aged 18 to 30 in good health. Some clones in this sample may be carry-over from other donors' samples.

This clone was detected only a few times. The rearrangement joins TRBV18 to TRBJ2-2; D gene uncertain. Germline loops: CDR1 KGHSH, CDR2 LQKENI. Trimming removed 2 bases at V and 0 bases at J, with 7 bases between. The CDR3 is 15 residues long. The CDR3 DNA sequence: TGTGCCAGCTCACCAAGGCAGTCGAACACCGGGGAGCTGTTTTTT. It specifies CASSPRQSNTGELFF.

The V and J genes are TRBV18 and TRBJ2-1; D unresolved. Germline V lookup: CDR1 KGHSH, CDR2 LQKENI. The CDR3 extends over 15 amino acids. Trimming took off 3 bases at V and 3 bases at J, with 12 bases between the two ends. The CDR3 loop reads CASSPILANYNEQFF. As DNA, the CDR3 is TGTGCCAGCTCACCGATCCTCGCCAACTACAATGAGCAGTTCTTC.

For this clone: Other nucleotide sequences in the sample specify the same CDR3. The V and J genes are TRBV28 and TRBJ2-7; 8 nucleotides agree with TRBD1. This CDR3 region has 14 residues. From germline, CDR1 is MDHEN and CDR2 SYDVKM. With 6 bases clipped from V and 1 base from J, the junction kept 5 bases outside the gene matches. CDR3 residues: CASRRTGRSYEQYF. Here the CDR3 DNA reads TGTGCCAGCAGGAGGACAGGGCGTTCCTACGAGCAGTACTTC. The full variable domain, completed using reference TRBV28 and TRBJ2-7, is DVKVTQSSRYLVKRTGEKVFLECVQDMDHENMFWYRQDPGLGLRLIYFSYDVKMKEKGDIPEGYSVSREKKERFSLILESASTNQTSMYLCASRRTGRSYEQYFGPGTRLTVT.

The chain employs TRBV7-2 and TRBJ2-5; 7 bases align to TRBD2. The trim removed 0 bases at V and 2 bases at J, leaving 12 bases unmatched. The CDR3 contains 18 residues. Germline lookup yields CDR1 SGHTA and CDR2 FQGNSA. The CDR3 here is CASSLALGGSGRQETQYF. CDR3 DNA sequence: TGTGCCAGCAGCTTAGCGCTGGGCGGGAGTGGACGACAAGAGACCCAGTACTTC.